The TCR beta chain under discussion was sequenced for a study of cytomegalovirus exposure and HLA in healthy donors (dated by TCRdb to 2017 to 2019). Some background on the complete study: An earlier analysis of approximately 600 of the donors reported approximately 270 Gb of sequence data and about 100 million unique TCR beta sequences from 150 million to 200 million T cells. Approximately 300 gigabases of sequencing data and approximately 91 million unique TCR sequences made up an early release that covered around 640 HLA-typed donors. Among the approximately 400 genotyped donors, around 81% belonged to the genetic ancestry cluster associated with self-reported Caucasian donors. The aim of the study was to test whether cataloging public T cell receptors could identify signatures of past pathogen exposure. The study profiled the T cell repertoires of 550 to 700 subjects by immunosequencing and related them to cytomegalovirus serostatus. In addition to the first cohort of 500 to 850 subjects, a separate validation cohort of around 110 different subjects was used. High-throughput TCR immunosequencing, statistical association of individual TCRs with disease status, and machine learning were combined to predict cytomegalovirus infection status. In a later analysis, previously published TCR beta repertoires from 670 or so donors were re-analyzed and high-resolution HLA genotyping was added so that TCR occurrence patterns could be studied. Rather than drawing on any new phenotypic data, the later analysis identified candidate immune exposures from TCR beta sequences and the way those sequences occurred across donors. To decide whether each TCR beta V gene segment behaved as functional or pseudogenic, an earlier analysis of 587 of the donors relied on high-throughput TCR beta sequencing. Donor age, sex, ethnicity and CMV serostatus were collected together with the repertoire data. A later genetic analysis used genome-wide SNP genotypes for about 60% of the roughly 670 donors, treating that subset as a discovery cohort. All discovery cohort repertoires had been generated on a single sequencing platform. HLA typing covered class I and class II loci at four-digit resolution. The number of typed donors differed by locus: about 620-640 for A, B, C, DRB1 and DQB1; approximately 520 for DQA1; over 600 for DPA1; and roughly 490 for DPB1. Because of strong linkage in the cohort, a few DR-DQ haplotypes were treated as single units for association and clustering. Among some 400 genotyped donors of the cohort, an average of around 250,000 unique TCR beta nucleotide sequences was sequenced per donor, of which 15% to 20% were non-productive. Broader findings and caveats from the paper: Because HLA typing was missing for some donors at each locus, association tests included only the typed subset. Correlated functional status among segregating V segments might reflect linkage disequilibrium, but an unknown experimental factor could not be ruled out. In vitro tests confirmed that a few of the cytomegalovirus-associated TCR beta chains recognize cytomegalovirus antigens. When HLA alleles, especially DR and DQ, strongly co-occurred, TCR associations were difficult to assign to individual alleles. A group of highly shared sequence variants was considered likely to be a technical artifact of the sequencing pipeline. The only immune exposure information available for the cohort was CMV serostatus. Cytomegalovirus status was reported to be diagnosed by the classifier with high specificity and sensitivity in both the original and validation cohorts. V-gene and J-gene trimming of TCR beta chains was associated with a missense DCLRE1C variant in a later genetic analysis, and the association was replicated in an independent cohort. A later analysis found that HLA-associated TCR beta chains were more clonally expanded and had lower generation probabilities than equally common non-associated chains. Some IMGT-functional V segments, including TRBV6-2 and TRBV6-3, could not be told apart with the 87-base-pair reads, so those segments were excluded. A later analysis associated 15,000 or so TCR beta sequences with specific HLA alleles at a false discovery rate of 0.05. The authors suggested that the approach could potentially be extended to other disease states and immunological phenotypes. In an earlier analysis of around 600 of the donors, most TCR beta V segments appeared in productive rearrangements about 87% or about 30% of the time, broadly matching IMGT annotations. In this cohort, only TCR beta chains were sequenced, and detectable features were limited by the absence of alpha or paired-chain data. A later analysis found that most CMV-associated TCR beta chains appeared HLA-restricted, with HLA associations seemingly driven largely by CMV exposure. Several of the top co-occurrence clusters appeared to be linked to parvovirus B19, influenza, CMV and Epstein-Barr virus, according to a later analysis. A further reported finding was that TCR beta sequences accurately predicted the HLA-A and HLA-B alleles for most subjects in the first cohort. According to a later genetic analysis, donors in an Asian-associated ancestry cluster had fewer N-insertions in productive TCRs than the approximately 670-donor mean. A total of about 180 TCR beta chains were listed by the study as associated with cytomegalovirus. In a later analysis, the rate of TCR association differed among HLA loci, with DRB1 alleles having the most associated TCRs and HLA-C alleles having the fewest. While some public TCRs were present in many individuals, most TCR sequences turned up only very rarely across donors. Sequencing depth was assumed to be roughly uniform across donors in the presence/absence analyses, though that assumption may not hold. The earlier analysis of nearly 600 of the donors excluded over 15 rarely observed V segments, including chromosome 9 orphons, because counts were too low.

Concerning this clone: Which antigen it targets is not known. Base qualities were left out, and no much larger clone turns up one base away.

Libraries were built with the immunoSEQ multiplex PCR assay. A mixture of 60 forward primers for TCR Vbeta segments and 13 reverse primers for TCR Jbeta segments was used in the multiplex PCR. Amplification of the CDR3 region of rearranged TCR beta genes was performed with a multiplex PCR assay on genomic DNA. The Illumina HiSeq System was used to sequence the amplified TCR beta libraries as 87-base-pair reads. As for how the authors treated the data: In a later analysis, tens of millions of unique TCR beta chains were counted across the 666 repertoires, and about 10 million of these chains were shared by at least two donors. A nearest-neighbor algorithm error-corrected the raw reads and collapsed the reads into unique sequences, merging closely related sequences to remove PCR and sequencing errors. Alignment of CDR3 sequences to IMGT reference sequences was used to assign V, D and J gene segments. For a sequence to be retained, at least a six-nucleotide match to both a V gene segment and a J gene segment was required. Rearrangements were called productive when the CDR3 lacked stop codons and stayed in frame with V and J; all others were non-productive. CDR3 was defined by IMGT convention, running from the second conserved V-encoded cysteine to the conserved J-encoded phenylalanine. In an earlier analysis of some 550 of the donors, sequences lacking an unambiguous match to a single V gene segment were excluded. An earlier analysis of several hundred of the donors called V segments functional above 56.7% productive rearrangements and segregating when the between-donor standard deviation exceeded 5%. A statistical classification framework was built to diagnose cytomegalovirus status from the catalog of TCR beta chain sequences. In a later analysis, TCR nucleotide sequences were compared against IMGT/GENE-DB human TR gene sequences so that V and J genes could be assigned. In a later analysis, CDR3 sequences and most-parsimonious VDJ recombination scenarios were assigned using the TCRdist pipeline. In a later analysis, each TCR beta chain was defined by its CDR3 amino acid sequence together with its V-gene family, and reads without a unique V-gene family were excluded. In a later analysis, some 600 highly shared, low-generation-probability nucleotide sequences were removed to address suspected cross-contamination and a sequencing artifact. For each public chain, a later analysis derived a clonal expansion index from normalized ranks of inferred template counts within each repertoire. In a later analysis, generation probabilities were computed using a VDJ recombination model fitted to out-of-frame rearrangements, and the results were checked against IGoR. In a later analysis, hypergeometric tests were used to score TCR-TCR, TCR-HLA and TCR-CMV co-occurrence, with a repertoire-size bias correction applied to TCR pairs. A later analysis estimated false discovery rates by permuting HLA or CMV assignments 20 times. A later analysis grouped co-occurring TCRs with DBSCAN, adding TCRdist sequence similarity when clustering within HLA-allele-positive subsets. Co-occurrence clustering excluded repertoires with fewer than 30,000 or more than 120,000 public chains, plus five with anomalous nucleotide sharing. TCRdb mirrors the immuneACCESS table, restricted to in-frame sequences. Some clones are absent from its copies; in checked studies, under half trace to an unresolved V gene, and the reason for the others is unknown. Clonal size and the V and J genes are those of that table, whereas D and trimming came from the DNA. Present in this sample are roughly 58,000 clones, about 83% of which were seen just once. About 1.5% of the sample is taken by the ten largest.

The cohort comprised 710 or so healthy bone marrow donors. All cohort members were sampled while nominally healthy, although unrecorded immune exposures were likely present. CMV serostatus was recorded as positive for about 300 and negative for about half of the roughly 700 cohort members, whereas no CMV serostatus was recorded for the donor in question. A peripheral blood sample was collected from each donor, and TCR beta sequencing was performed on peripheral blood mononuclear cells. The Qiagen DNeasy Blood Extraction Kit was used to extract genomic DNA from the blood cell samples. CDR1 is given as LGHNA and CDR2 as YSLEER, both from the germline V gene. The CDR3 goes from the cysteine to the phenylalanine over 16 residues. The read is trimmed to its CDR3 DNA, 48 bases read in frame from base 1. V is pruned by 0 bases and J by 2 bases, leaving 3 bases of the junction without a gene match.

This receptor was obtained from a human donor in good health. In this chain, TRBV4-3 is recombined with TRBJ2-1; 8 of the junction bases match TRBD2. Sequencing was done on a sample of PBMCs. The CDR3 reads CASSQDSLAAYNEQFF. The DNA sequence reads TGCGCCAGCAGCCAAGATTCACTAGCGGCCTACAATGAGCAGTTCTTC.